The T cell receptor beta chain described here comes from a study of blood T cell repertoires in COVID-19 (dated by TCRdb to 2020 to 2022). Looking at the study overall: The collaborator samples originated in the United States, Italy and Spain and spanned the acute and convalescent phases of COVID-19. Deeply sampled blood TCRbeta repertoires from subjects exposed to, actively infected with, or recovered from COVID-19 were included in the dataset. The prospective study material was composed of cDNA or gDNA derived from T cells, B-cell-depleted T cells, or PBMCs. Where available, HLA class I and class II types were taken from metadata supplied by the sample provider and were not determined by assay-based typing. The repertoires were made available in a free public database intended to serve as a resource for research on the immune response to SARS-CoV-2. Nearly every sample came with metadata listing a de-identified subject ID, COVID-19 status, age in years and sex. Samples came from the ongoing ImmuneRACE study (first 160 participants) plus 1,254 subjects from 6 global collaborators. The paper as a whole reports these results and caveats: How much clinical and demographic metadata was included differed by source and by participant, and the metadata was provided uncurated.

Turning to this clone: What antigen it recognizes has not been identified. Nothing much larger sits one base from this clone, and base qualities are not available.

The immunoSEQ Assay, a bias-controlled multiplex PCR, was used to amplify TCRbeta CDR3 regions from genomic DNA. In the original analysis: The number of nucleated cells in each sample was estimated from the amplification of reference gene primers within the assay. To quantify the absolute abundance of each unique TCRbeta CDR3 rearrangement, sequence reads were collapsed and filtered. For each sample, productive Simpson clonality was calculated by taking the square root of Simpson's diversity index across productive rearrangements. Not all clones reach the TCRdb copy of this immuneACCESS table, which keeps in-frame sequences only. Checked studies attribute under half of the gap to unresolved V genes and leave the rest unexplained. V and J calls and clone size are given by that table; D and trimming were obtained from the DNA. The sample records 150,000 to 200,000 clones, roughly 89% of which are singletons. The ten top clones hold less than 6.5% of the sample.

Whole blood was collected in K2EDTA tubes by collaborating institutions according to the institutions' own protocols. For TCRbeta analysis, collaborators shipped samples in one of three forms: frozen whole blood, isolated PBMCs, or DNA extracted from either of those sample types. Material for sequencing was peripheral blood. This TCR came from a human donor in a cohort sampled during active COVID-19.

The CDR3 in this case is CASSFTGGSANEQFF. The DNA reads as follows: TGTGCCAGCAGCTTTACAGGGGGCTCGGCCAATGAGCAGTTCTTC. The V and J segments used are TRBV7-9 and TRBJ2-1; the junction holds 9 bases that match TRBD1. Taken from the germline V gene (reference sequence), the CDR1 and CDR2 loops are SEHNR and FQNEAQ. For this chain, trimming is 3 bases at the V end and 6 bases at the J end, and the number of junction bases without a gene match is 6. The CDR3 spans 15 residues, from the cysteine through the phenylalanine. Only the CDR3 DNA is retained, 45 bases long and in frame from the first base.